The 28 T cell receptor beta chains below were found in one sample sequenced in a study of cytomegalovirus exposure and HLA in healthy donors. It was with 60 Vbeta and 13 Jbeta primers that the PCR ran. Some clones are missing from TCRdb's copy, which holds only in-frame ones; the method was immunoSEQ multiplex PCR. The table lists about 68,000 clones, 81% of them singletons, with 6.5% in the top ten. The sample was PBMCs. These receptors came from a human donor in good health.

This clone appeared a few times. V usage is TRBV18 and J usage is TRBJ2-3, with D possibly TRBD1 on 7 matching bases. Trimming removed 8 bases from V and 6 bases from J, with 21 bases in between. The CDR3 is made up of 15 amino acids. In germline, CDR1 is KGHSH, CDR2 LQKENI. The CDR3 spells CASQDLEGAVDTQYF. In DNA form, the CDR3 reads TGTGCCAGCCAGGATCTGGAGGGGGCAGTTGATACGCAGTATTTT. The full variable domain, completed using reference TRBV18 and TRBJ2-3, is NAGVMQNPRHLVRRRGQEARLRCSPMKGHSHVYWYRQLPEEGLKFMVYLQKENIIDESGMPKERFSAEFPKEGPSILRIQQVVRGDSAAYFCASQDLEGAVDTQYFGPGTRLTVL.

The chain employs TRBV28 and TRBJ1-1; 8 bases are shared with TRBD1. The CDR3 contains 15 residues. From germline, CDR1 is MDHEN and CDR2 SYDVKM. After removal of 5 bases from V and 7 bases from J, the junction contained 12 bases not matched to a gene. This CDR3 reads CASSPQDRAEGEAFF. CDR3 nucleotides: TGTGCCAGCAGTCCCCAGGACAGGGCAGAGGGTGAAGCTTTCTTT.

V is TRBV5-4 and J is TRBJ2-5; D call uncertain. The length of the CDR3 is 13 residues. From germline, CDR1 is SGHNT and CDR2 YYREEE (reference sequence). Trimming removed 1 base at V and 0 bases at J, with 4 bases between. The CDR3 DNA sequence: TGTGCCAGCAGCTTGACAGACCAAGAGACCCAGTACTTC. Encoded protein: CASSLTDQETQYF.

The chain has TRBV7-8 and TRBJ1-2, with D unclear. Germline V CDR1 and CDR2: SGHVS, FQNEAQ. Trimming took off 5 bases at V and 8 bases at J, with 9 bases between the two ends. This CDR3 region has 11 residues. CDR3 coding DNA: TGTGCCAGCAGCCCCGGGGAGGGCTACACCTTC. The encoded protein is CASSPGEGYTF.

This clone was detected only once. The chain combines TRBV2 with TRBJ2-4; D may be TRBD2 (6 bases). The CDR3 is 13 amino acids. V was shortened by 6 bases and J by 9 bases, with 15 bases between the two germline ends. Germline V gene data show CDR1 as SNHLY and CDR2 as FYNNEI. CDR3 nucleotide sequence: TGTGCCAGCAGCACCGGGTCCGGGGGCATTCAGTACTTC. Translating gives CASSTGSGGIQYF. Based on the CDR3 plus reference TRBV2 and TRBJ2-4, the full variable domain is EPEVTQTPSHQVTQMGQEVILRCVPISNHLYFYWYRQILGQKVEFLVSFYNNEISEKSEIFDDQFSVERPDGSNFTLKIRSTKLEDSAMYFCASSTGSGGIQYFGAGTRLSVL.

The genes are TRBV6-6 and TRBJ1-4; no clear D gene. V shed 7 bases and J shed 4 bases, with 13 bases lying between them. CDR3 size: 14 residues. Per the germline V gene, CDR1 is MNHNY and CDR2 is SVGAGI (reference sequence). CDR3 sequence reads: CASKTPDFNEKLFF. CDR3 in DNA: TGTGCCAGCAAAACCCCGGACTTTAATGAAAAACTGTTTTTT.

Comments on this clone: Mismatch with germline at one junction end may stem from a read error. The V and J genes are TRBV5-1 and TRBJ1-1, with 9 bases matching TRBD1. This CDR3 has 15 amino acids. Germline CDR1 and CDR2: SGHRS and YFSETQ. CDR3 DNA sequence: TGCGCCAGCAGCTCCCGGACAGGGGAGAACCCTGAAGCTTTCTTT. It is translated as CASSSRTGENPEAFF.

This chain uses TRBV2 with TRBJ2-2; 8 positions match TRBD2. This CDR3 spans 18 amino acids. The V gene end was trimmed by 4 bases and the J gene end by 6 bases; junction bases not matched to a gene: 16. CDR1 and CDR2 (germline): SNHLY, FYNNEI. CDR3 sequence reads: CASSGTLTGGRWSGELFF. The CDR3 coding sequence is TGTGCCAGCAGTGGCACTCTGACGGGGGGGCGGTGGTCCGGGGAGCTGTTTTTT.

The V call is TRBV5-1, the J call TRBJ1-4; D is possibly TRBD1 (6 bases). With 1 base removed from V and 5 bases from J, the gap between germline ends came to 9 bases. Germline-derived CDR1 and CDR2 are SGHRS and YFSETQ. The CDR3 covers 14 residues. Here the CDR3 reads CASSLKDRNEKLFF. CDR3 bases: TGCGCCAGCAGCTTGAAGGACAGAAATGAAAAACTGTTTTTT.

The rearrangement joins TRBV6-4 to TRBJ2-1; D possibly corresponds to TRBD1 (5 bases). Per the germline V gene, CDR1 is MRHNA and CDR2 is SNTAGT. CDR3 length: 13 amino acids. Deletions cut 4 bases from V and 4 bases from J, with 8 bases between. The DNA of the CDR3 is TGTGCCAGCAGTGCGGACATTTACAATGAGCAGTTCTTC. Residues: CASSADIYNEQFF.

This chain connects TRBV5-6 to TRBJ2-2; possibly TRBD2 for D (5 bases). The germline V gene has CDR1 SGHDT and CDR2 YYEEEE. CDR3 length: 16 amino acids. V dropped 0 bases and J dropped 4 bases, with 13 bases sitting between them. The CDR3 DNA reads TGTGCCAGCAGCTTGGCGGTCGGGGTCGGCACCGGGGAGCTGTTTTTT. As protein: CASSLAVGVGTGELFF.

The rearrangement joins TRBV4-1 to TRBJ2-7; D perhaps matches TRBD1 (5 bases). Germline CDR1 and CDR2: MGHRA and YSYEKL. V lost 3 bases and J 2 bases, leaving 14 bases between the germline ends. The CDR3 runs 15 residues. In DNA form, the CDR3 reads TGCGCCAGCAGCCAGGTCACTGACAGAACCTACGAGCAGTACTTC. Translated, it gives CASSQVTDRTYEQYF.

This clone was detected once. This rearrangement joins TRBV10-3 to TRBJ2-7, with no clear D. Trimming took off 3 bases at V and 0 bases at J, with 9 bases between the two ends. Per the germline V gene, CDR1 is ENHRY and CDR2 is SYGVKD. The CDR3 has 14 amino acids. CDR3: CAISDRYSSYEQYF. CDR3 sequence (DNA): TGTGCCATCAGTGACAGGTACAGCTCCTACGAGCAGTACTTC.

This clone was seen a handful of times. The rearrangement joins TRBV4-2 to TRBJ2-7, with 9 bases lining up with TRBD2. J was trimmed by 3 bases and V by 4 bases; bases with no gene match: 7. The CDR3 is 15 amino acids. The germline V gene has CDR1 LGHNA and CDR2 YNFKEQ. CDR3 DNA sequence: TGTGCCAGCAGCCCCGCGGGGGGGGCCCACTACGAGCAGTACTTC. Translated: CASSPAGGAHYEQYF.

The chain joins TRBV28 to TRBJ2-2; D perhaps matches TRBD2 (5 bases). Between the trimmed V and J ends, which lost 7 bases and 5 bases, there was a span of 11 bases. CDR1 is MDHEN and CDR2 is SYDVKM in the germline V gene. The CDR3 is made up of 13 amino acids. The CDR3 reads CASMRGSTGELFF. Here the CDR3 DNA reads TGTGCCAGCATGCGAGGGTCAACCGGGGAGCTGTTTTTT.

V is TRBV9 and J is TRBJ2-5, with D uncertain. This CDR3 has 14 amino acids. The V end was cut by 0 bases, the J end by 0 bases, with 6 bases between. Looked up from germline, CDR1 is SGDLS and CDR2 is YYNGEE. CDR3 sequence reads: CASSVGDNQETQYF. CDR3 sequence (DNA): TGTGCCAGCAGCGTAGGAGACAACCAAGAGACCCAGTACTTC.

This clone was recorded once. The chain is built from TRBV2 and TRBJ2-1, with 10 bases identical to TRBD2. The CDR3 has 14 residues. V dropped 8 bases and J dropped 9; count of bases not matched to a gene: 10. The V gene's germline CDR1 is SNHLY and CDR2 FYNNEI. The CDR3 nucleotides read TGTGCCAGCCCTCTGAGTAGCGGGGGGACTGAGCAGTTCTTC. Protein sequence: CASPLSSGGTEQFF.

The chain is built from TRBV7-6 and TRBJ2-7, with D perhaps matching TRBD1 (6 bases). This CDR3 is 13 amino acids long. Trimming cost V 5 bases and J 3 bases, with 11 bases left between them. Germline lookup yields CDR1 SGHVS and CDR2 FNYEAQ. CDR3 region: CASSPQGFYEQYF. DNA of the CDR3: TGTGCCAGCAGCCCGCAGGGGTTCTACGAGCAGTACTTC. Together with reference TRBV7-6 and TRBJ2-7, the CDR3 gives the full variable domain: GAGVSQSPRYKVTKRGQDVALRCDPISGHVSLYWYRQALGQGPEFLTYFNYEAQQDKSGLPNDRFSAERPEGSISTLTIQRTEQRDSAMYRCASSPQGFYEQYFGPGTRLTVT.

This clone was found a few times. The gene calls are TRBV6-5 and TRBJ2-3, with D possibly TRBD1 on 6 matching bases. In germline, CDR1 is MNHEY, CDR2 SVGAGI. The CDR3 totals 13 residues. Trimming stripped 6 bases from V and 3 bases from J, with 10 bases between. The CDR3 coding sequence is TGTGCCAGCAGGAAAACAGGGACAGATACGCAGTATTTT. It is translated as CASRKTGTDTQYF.

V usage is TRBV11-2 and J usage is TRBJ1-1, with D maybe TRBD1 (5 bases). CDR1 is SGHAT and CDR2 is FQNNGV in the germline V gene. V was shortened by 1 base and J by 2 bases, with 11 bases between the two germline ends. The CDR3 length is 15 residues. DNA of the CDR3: TGTGCCAGCAGCTTAGGGACACGGAGCAACACTGAAGCTTTCTTT. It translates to CASSLGTRSNTEAFF.

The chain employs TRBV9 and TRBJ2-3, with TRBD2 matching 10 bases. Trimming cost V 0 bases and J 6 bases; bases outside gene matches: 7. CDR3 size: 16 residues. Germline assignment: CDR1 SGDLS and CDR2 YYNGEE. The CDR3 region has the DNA TGTGCCAGCAGCGTAGGAGCGGGGGGGCTCTGGGATACGCAGTATTTT. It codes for CASSVGAGGLWDTQYF.

The chain's CDR3 is CASSLRTGANVLTF. The DNA for the CDR3 is TGCGCCAGCAGCCTGAGGACTGGGGCCAACGTCCTGACTTTC. The gene calls are TRBV4-3 and TRBJ2-6; D remains unclear. The CDR3 has 14 amino acids. Germline V gene data show CDR1 as LGHNA and CDR2 as YSLEER. Deletions cut 4 bases from V and 2 bases from J, with 6 bases between.

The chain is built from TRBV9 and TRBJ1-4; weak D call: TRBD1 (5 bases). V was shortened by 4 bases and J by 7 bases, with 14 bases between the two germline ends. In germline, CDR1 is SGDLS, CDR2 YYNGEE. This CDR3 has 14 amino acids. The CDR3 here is CASSPQGSGEKLFF. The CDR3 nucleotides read TGTGCCAGCAGCCCTCAGGGATCGGGTGAAAAACTGTTTTTT.

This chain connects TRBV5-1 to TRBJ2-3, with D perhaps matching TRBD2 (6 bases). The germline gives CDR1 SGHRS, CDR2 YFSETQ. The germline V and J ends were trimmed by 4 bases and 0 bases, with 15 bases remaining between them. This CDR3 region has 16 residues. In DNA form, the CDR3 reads TGCGCCAGCAGCCGTGACTTTGCGGGAAGCACAGATACGCAGTATTTT. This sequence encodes CASSRDFAGSTDTQYF.

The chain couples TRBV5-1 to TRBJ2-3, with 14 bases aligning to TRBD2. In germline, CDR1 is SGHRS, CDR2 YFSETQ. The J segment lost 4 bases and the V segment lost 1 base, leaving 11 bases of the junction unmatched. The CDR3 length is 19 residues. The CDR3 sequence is CASSLRVRVTSGGADTQYF. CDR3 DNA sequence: TGCGCCAGCAGCTTGCGAGTCAGAGTGACTAGCGGGGGGGCAGATACGCAGTATTTT.

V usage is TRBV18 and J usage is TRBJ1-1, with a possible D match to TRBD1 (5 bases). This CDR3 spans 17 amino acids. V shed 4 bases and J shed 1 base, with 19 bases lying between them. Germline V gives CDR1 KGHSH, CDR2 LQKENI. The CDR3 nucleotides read TGTGCCAGCTCACGGGCCAAAGGGGCTACCGGGAACACTGAAGCTTTCTTT. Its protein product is CASSRAKGATGNTEAFF.

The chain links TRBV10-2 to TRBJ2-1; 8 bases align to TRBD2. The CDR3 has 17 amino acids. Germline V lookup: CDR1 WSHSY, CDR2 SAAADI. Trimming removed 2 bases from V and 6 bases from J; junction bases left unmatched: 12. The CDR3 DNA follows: TGCGCCAGCAGTGAGCCTTCCTTTAGCGGGGCCCCCAATGAGCAGTTCTTC. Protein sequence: CASSEPSFSGAPNEQFF.

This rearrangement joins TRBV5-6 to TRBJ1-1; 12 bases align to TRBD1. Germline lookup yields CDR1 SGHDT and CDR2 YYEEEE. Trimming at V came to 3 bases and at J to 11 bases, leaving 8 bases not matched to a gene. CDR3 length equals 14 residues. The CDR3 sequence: CASSWWDRGHTAFF. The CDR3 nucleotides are TGTGCCAGCAGCTGGTGGGACAGGGGGCATACGGCTTTCTTT.